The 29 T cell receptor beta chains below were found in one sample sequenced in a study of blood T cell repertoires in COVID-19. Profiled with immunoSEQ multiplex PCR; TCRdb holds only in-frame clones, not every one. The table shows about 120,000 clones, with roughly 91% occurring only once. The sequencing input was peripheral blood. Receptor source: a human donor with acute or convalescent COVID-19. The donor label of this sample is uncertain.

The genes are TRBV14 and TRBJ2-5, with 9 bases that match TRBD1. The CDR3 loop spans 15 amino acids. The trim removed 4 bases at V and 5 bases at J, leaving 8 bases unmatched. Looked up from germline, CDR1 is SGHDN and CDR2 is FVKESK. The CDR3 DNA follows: TGTGCCAGCAGCCCGAAGACAGGGGGAAGGGAGACCCAGTACTTC. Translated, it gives CASSPKTGGRETQYF. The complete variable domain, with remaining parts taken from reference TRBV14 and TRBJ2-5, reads EAGVTQFPSHSVIEKGQTVTLRCDPISGHDNLYWYRRVMGKEIKFLLHFVKESKQDESGMPNNRFLAERTGGTYSTLKVQPAELEDSGVYFCASSPKTGGRETQYFGPGTRLLVL.

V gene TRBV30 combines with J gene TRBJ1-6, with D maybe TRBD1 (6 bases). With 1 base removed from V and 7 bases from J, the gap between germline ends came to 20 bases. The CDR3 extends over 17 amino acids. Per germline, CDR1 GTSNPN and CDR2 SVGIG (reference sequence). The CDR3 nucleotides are TGTGCCTGGAGTGCCTTCTCCGGGCAGGGGAACAATTCACCCCTCCACTTT. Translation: CAWSAFSGQGNNSPLHF.

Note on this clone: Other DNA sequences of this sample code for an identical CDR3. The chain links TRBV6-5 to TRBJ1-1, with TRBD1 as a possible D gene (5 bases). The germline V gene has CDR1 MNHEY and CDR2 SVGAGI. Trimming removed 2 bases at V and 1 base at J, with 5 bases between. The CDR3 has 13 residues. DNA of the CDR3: TGTGCCAGCAGTTACGGACAGAACACTGAAGCTTTCTTT. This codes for CASSYGQNTEAFF.

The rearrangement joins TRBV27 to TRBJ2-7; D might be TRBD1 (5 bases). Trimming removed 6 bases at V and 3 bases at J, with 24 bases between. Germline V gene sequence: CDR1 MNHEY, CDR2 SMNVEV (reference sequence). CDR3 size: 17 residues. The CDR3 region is CASRPRRATGSLYEQYF. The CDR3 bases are TGTGCCAGCAGGCCCCGGCGCGCTACAGGCTCTCTCTACGAGCAGTACTTC.

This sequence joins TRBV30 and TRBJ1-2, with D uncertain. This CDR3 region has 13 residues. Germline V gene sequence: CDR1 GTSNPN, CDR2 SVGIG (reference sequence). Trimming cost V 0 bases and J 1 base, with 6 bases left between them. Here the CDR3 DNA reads TGTGCCTGGAGTGTTTCTCTTAACTATGGCTACACCTTC. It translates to CAWSVSLNYGYTF. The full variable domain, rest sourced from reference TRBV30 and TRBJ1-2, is SQTIHQWPATLVQPVGSPLSLECTVEGTSNPNLYWYRQAAGRGLQLLFYSVGIGQISSEVPQNLSASRPQDRQFILSSKKLLLSDSGFYLCAWSVSLNYGYTFGSGTRLTVV.

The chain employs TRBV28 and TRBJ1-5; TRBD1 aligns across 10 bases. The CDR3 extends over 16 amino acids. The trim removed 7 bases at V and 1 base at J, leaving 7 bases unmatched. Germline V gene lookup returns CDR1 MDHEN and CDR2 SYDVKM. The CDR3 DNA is TGTGCCAGCATTGTGAGGGGACAGGGGAGCAATCAGCCCCAGCATTTT. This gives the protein CASIVRGQGSNQPQHF. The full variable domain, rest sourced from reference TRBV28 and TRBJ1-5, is DVKVTQSSRYLVKRTGEKVFLECVQDMDHENMFWYRQDPGLGLRLIYFSYDVKMKEKGDIPEGYSVSREKKERFSLILESASTNQTSMYLCASIVRGQGSNQPQHFGDGTRLSIL.

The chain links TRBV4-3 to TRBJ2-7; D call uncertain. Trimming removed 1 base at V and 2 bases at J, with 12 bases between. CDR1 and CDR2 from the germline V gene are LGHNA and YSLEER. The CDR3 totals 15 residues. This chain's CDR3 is CASSQVAQQTYEQYF. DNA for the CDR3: TGCGCCAGCAGCCAAGTCGCGCAACAGACCTACGAGCAGTACTTC.

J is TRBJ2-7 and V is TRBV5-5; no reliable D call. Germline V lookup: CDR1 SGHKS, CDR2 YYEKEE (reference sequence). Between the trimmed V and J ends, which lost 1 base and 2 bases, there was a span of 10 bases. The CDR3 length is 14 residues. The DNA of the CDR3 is TGTGCCAGCAGCTTGCTGAGTCACGCCTACGAGCAGTACTTC. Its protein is CASSLLSHAYEQYF.

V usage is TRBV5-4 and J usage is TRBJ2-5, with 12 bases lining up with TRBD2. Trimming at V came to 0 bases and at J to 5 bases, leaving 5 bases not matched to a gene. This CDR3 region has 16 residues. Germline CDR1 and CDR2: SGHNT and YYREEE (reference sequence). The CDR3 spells CASSLGLAGVSETQYF. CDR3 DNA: TGTGCCAGCAGCTTGGGACTAGCGGGAGTCTCTGAGACCCAGTACTTC.

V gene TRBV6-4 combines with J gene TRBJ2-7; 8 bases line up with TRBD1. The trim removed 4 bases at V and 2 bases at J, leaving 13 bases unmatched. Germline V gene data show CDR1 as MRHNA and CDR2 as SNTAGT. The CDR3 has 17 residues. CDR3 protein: CASSVLPSTGEAYEQYF. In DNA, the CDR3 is TGTGCCAGCAGTGTCCTCCCTTCGACAGGGGAGGCCTACGAGCAGTACTTC.

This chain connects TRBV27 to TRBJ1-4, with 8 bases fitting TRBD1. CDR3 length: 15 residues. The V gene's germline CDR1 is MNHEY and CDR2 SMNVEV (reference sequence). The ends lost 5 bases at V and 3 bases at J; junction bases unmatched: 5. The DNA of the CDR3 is TGTGCCAGCAGTCTCGGACAGGGAGCTAATGAAAAACTGTTTTTT. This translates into CASSLGQGANEKLFF.

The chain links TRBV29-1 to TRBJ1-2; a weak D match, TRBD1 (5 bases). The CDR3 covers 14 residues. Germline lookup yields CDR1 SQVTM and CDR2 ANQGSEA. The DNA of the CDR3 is TGCACCTCCAAATGGATAGGGCGGGGGTATGGCTACACCTTC. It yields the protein CTSKWIGRGYGYTF.

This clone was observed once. Written as DNA, the CDR3 is TGTGCCAGCAGTCGGAACACCGGGGAGCTGTTTTTT. Translation: CASSRNTGELFF. V and J are TRBV27 and TRBJ2-2; D uncertain. This CDR3 spans 12 amino acids. V lost 5 bases and J 1 base, leaving 2 bases between the germline ends. From germline, CDR1 is MNHEY and CDR2 SMNVEV (reference sequence).

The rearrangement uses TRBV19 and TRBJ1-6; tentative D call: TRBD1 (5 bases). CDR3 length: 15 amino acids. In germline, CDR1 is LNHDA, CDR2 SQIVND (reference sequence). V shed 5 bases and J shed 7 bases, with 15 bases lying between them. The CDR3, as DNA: TGTGCCAGTAGTCTAGGGCGCCAGGGCAATTCACCCCTCCACTTT. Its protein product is CASSLGRQGNSPLHF.

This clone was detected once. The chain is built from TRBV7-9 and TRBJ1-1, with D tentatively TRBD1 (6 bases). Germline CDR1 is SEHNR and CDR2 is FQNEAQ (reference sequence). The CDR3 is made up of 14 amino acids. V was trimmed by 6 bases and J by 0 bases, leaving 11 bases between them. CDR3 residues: CASSTGIMNTEAFF. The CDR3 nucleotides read TGTGCCAGCAGTACAGGGATCATGAACACTGAAGCTTTCTTT.

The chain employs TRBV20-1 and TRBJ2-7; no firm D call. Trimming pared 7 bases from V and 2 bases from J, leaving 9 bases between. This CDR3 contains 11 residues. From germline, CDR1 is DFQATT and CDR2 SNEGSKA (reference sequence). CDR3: CSVLPTYEQYF. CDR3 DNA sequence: TGCAGTGTCCTACCCACCTACGAGCAGTACTTC.

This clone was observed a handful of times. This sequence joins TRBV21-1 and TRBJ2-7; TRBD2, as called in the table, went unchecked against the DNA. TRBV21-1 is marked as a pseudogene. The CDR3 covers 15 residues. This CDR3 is CASSKRTGEYYEQYF. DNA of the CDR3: TGTGCCAGCAGCAAAAGGACGGGAGAATACTACGAGCAGTACTTC.

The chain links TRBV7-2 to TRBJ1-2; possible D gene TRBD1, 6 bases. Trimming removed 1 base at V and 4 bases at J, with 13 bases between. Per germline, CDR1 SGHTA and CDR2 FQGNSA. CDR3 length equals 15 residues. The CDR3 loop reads CASSLGGRGAYGYTF. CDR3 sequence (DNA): TGTGCCAGCAGCTTAGGGGGCAGGGGTGCCTATGGCTACACCTTC.

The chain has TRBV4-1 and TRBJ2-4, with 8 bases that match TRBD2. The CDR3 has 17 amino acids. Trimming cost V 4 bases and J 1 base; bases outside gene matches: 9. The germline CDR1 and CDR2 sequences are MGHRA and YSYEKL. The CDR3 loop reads CASSLLPGLGAKNIQYF. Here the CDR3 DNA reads TGCGCCAGCAGCCTCCTACCGGGACTAGGGGCCAAAAACATTCAGTACTTC.

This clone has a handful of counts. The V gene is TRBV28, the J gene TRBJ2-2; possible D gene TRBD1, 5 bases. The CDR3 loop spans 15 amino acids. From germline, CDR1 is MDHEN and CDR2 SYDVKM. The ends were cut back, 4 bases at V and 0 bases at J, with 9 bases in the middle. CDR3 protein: CASSSATANTGELFF. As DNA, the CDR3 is TGTGCCAGCAGTTCAGCGACAGCGAACACCGGGGAGCTGTTTTTT.

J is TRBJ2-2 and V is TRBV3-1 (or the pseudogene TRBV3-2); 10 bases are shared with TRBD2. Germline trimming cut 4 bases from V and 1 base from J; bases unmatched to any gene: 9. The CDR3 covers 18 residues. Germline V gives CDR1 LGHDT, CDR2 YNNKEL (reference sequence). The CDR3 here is CASSPPYRLAGNTGELFF. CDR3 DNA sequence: TGTGCCAGCAGCCCTCCCTACAGACTAGCGGGGAACACCGGGGAGCTGTTTTTT.

CDR3 coding DNA: TGCGCCAGCAGCTTGGCCGGGGTTGCAAATGAAAAACTGTTTTTT. Translating it yields CASSLAGVANEKLFF. The V gene is TRBV5-1, the J gene TRBJ1-4; D is uncertain. This CDR3 is built from 15 residues. Germline values: CDR1 SGHRS, CDR2 YFSETQ. The V gene lost 0 bases and the J gene lost 5 bases, with 11 bases spanning the gap.

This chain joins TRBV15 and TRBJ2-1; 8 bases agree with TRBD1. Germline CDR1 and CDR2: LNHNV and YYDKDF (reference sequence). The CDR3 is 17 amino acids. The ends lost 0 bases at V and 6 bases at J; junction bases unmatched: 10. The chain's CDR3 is CATSREGAGTGLNEQFF. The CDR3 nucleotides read TGTGCCACCAGCAGAGAAGGGGCCGGGACAGGACTCAATGAGCAGTTCTTC.

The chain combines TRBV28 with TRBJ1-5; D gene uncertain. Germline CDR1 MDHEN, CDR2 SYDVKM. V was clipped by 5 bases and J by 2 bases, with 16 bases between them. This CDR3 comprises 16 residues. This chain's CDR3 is CASSVSLEVRNQPQHF. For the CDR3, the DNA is TGTGCCAGCAGTGTTTCGCTGGAGGTCCGCAATCAGCCCCAGCATTTT.

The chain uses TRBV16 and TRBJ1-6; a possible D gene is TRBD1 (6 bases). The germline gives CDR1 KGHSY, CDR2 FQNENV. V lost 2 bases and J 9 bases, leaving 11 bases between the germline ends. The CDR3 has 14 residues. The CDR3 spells CASSQGTFSSPLHF. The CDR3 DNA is TGTGCCAGCAGCCAAGGGACATTTAGTTCACCCCTCCACTTT.

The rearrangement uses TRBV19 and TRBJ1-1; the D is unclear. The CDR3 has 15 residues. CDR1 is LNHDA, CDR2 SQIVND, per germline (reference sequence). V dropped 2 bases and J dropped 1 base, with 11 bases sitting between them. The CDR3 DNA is TGTGCCAGTAGTATAATGGCCGGGAAGAACACTGAAGCTTTCTTT. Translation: CASSIMAGKNTEAFF.

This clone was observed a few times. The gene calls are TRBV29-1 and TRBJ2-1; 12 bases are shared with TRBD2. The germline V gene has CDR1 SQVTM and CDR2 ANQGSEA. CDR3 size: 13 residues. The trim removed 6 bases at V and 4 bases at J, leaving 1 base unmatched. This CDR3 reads CSVGTSGYNEQFF. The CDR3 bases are TGCAGCGTGGGGACTAGCGGGTACAATGAGCAGTTCTTC.

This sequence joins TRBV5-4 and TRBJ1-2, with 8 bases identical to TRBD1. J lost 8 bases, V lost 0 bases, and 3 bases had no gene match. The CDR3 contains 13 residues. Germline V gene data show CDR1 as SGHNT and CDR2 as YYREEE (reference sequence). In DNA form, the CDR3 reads TGTGCCAGCAGCTTGGAACAGGGGGAAGGCTACACCTTC. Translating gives CASSLEQGEGYTF.

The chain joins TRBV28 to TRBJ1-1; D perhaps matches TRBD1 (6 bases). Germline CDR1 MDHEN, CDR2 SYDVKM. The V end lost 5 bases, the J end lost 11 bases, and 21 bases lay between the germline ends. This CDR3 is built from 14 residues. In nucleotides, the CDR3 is TGTGCCAGCAGTCCATATAGGGAAAACCAGGGGGCTTTCTTT. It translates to CASSPYRENQGAFF.